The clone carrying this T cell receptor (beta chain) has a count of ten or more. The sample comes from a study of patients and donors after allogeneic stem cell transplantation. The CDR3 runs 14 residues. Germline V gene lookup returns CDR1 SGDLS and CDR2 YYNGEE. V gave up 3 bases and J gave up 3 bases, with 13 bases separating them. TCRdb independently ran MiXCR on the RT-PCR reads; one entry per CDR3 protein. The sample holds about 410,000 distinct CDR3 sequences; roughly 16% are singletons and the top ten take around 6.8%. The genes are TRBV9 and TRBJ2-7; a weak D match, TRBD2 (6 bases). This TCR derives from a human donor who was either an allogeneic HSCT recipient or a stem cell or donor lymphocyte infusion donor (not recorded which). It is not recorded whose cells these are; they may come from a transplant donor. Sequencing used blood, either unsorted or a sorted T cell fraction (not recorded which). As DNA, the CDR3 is TGTGCCAGCAGCGCCGGGGACTCCCTCTACGAGCAGTACTTC. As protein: CASSAGDSLYEQYF.